This T cell receptor beta chain was observed in a study of cytomegalovirus exposure and HLA in healthy donors. Germline V gives CDR1 SGHTA, CDR2 FQGNSA. V gave up 1 base and J gave up 8 bases, with 12 bases separating them. The CDR3 covers 14 residues. The PCR had 60 Vbeta and 13 Jbeta primers. The data were produced by immunoSEQ multiplex PCR, yet TCRdb's version contains in-frame clones alone and is incomplete. The sample holds roughly 120,000 clones; around 73% are singletons and the top ten take under 10%. Findings and caveats of the study: In vitro, three CMV-associated chains proved specific for CMV antigens. A list of 150 or so TCR beta chains associated with cytomegalovirus was given. Most of the CMV-associated TCR beta chains (in a later analysis) appeared to be HLA-restricted.

In regard to this clone: No antigen is known for it.

This receptor was taken from a man aged 35-49 years in good health and CMV-seronegative. The sample was PBMCs. This chain connects TRBV7-2 to TRBJ2-1; D might be TRBD2 (7 bases). In DNA form, the CDR3 reads TGTGCCAGCAGCTTAGGGGGGGGCTTCTATGAGCAGTTCTTC. Protein: CASSLGGGFYEQFF.